These 8 T cell receptor beta chains originate from one sample sequenced in a study of PD-L1 blockade in urothelial cancer. The assay was immunoSEQ multiplex PCR, and TCRdb's table has in-frame clones only and misses some. The profile shows under 95,000 clones, around 85% of them singletons. Time point here: pretreatment peripheral blood. The sequenced sample was PBMCs, obtained around atezolizumab (anti-PD-L1) treatment. These TCRs come from a man in his sixties with urothelial cancer.

This clone was seen a few times. The chain has TRBV19 and TRBJ1-4; 7 nucleotides line up with TRBD1. The CDR3 runs 14 residues. Unmatched junction bases numbered 6, after V lost 6 bases and J lost 5 bases. Germline CDR1 is LNHDA and CDR2 is SQIVND (reference sequence). The CDR3 DNA is TGTGCCAGTAGGTACAGGGGAGACAATGAAAAACTGTTTTTT. Translation: CASRYRGDNEKLFF.

The chain recombines TRBV5-1 with TRBJ2-5; 7 bases align to TRBD1. CDR3 size: 15 residues. The germline V gene has CDR1 SGHRS and CDR2 YFSETQ. After removal of 2 bases from V and 1 base from J, the junction contained 5 bases not matched to a gene. The CDR3 DNA is TGCGCCAGCAGCTTTAGACAGGGCCCCCAAGAGACCCAGTACTTC. This encodes CASSFRQGPQETQYF.

The rearrangement uses TRBV9 and TRBJ2-6, with D possibly being TRBD1 (6 bases). Germline V gene data show CDR1 as SGDLS and CDR2 as YYNGEE. V lost 5 bases and J 0 bases, leaving 9 bases between the germline ends. This CDR3 has 15 amino acids. The CDR3 sequence: CASRYRDSGANVLTF. The CDR3 DNA reads TGTGCCAGCAGATACAGGGACTCTGGGGCCAACGTCCTGACTTTC.

This chain uses TRBV27 with TRBJ1-1, with 9 bases fitting TRBD1. The CDR3 contains 14 residues. CDR1 MNHEY and CDR2 SMNVEV come from the germline V gene (reference sequence). The V segment lost 4 bases and the J segment 5 bases; nucleotides outside the gene matches: 5. The CDR3 protein is CASSYRGRYTEAFF. DNA for the CDR3: TGTGCCAGCAGTTACAGGGGGCGTTATACTGAAGCTTTCTTT.

The chain couples TRBV5-5 to TRBJ1-2; D is ambiguous. Trimming took 3 bases from V and 8 from J, leaving 11 bases between them. The germline V gene has CDR1 SGHKS and CDR2 YYEKEE (reference sequence). The CDR3 runs 12 residues. The chain's CDR3 is CASSWETEGYTF. CDR3 coding DNA: TGTGCCAGCAGCTGGGAGACTGAAGGCTACACCTTC.

V usage is TRBV4-2 and J usage is TRBJ1-5, with 7 positions matching TRBD1. Looked up from germline, CDR1 is LGHNA and CDR2 is YNFKEQ. J gave up 0 bases and V 0 bases, and 8 bases lay outside the gene matches. This CDR3 comprises 18 residues. CDR3 bases: TGTGCCAGCAGCCAAGAGGTACAGGGGTCTTATAGCAATCAGCCCCAGCATTTT. Amino acid sequence: CASSQEVQGSYSNQPQHF.

This chain uses TRBV11-2 with TRBJ1-1; D remains unclear. V shed 7 bases and J shed 1 base, with 10 bases lying between them. Germline V gene data show CDR1 as SGHAT and CDR2 as FQNNGV. This CDR3 has 13 amino acids. CDR3 sequence (DNA): TGTGCCAGCAAATTCAACAGGAACACTGAAGCTTTCTTT. This gives the protein CASKFNRNTEAFF. Supplemented by reference TRBV11-2 and TRBJ1-1, the full variable domain reads EAGVAQSPRYKIIEKRQSVAFWCNPISGHATLYWYQQILGQGPKLLIQFQNNGVVDDSQLPKDRFSAERLKGVDSTLKIQPAKLEDSAVYLCASKFNRNTEAFFGQGTRLTVV.

The chain links TRBV6-5 to TRBJ2-7; D uncertain. Trimming removed 2 bases from V and 2 bases from J, with 7 bases in between. The germline gives CDR1 MNHEY, CDR2 SVGAGI. The CDR3 spans 13 residues. The CDR3 nucleotides read TGTGCCAGCAGTTACGACTCTACCTACGAGCAGTACTTC. As protein: CASSYDSTYEQYF.